These 22 T cell receptor beta chains originate from one sample sequenced in a study of blood T cell repertoires in COVID-19. Generated by immunoSEQ multiplex PCR, the TCRdb table keeps only in-frame clones and is missing some. The sample contains fewer than 250,000 clones, around four fifths of which appear only once. Sequencing was done on a sample of peripheral blood. The receptors here all came from a woman aged 50 to 65 with active or convalescent COVID-19.

This clone was detected only a few times. V and J are TRBV24-1 and TRBJ1-3; 7 nucleotides agree with TRBD1. The trim removed 4 bases at V and 7 bases at J, leaving 3 bases unmatched. CDR3 length: 13 residues. In germline, CDR1 is KGHDR, CDR2 SFDVKD. In DNA, the CDR3 is TGTGCCACCAGTGACCTGACAGGGAACACCATATATTTT. Translating gives CATSDLTGNTIYF.

V gene TRBV28 combines with J gene TRBJ1-2; tentative D call: TRBD1 (6 bases). Germline V gene data show CDR1 as MDHEN and CDR2 as SYDVKM. V gave up 3 bases and J gave up 1 base, with 15 bases separating them. The CDR3 spans 16 residues. The CDR3 is CASSFSTGPLNYGYTF. The CDR3 DNA reads TGTGCCAGCAGTTTTAGCACAGGGCCCCTTAACTATGGCTACACCTTC.

The chain's CDR3 is CASSLRPQGSGNSPLHF. CDR3 sequence (DNA): TGCGCCAGCAGCCTAAGGCCCCAGGGTTCCGGTAATTCACCCCTCCACTTT. The chain carries TRBV4-1 and TRBJ1-6; D might be TRBD1 (5 bases). V was trimmed by 4 bases and J by 6 bases, leaving 19 bases between them. CDR1 MGHRA and CDR2 YSYEKL come from the germline V gene. This CDR3 spans 17 amino acids.

This chain uses TRBV30 with TRBJ2-5, with D perhaps TRBD1 (7 bases). Trimming took off 3 bases at V and 5 bases at J, with 19 bases between the two ends. The germline V gene has CDR1 GTSNPN and CDR2 SVGIG (reference sequence). This CDR3 spans 15 amino acids. In nucleotides, the CDR3 is TGTGCCTGGAGCGGGGGACAGAAGGTGTCGGAGACCCAGTACTTC. It translates to CAWSGGQKVSETQYF.

J is TRBJ2-5 and V is TRBV25-1; 8 nucleotides agree with TRBD1. This CDR3 has 15 amino acids. Germline V gives CDR1 MGHDK, CDR2 SYGVNS. The V segment lost 7 bases and the J segment 2 bases; nucleotides outside the gene matches: 9. The CDR3 nucleotides are TGTGCCAGCAAGACAGGACAGGGAGAGCAAGAGACCCAGTACTTC. This sequence encodes CASKTGQGEQETQYF.

The chain couples TRBV11-2 to TRBJ1-1, with a possible D match to TRBD1 (5 bases). V lost 9 bases and J lost 1, with 12 bases in between. There are 13 residues in the CDR3. CDR1 is SGHAT, CDR2 FQNNGV, per germline. This CDR3 is CASSEQGNTEAFF. The CDR3 bases are TGTGCCAGTTCGGAGCAGGGGAACACTGAAGCTTTCTTT. The full variable domain, in which reference TRBV11-2 and TRBJ1-1 provide the parts outside the CDR3, is EAGVAQSPRYKIIEKRQSVAFWCNPISGHATLYWYQQILGQGPKLLIQFQNNGVVDDSQLPKDRFSAERLKGVDSTLKIQPAKLEDSAVYLCASSEQGNTEAFFGQGTRLTVV.

The chain uses TRBV7-9 and TRBJ1-3; D gene unclear. V shed 4 bases and J shed 0 bases, with 13 bases lying between them. The CDR3 is made up of 16 amino acids. Per germline, CDR1 SEHNR and CDR2 FQNEAQ (reference sequence). DNA for the CDR3: TGTGCCAGCAGCTCCTGGGTCAGGTTCTCTGGAAACACCATATATTTT. It codes for CASSSWVRFSGNTIYF.

The V call is TRBV27, the J call TRBJ2-5; 7 bases are shared with TRBD2. Germline-derived CDR1 and CDR2 are MNHEY and SMNVEV (reference sequence). V lost 4 bases and J lost 3; bases outside the gene matches: 11. CDR3 length equals 16 residues. The CDR3 bases are TGTGCCAGCAGTTCCTGGGGAGGGGCCCCCGAAGAGACCCAGTACTTC. Amino acids: CASSSWGGAPEETQYF.

A remark on this clone: Other DNA variants within this sample encode the same CDR3. The chain is built from TRBV6-4 and TRBJ1-5; a weak D match, TRBD1 (6 bases). The germline gives CDR1 MRHNA, CDR2 SNTAGT. Trimming stripped 0 bases from V and 6 bases from J, with 12 bases between. CDR3 size: 15 residues. This chain's CDR3 is CASSDSAGESQPQHF. In nucleotides, the CDR3 is TGTGCCAGCAGTGACTCAGCAGGGGAGAGTCAGCCCCAGCATTTT.

This clone was picked up one time. The V call is TRBV5-1, the J call TRBJ2-7; D remains ambiguous. Germline CDR1 is SGHRS and CDR2 is YFSETQ. The length of the CDR3 is 16 residues. Trimming took off 1 base at V and 0 bases at J, with 14 bases between the two ends. CDR3 protein: CASSLSDARSSYEQYF. CDR3 DNA: TGCGCCAGCAGCTTGTCTGACGCCCGGAGCTCCTACGAGCAGTACTTC. Full variable domain (missing parts from reference TRBV5-1 and TRBJ2-7): KAGVTQTPRYLIKTRGQQVTLSCSPISGHRSVSWYQQTPGQGLQFLFEYFSETQRNKGNFPGRFSGRQFSNSRSEMNVSTLELGDSALYLCASSLSDARSSYEQYFGPGTRLTVT.

This rearrangement joins TRBV19 to TRBJ1-2, with 9 bases lining up with TRBD1. Germline V CDR1 and CDR2: LNHDA, SQIVND (reference sequence). The CDR3 is 17 amino acids. With 1 base clipped from V and 4 bases from J, the junction kept 10 bases outside the gene matches. The CDR3 DNA reads as TGTGCCAGTAGTATAGCTAACAGGGGGCCCAAATTCTATGGCTACACCTTC. This translates into CASSIANRGPKFYGYTF.

The chain carries TRBV18 and TRBJ1-6; D call uncertain. Trimming pared 3 bases from V and 4 bases from J, leaving 7 bases between. The CDR3 length is 14 residues. Germline V lookup: CDR1 KGHSH, CDR2 LQKENI. The CDR3 reads CASSPAGYNSPLHF. CDR3 nucleotide sequence: TGTGCCAGCTCACCCGCGGGGTATAATTCACCCCTCCACTTT.

The chain carries TRBV7-2 and TRBJ2-3, with D hard to call. Germline CDR1 and CDR2: SGHTA and FQGNSA. The CDR3 covers 16 residues. V was pared by 1 base and J by 4 bases, with 15 bases between. The CDR3 loop is CASSLVPFVAADTQYF. DNA for the CDR3: TGTGCCAGCAGCTTAGTACCATTTGTCGCGGCAGATACGCAGTATTTT.

The chain has TRBV2 and TRBJ1-1; 7 bases map to TRBD1. V lost 1 base to trimming and J lost 4 bases; unmatched junction nucleotides: 0. This CDR3 is 13 amino acids long. Germline lookup yields CDR1 SNHLY and CDR2 FYNNEI. The CDR3 here is CASSEDRGTEAFF. The CDR3 bases are TGTGCCAGCAGTGAAGACAGGGGCACTGAAGCTTTCTTT.

The chain employs TRBV9 and TRBJ2-1; 11 bases match TRBD1. This CDR3 is 16 amino acids long. The trim removed 3 bases at V and 2 bases at J, leaving 4 bases unmatched. The V gene's germline CDR1 is SGDLS and CDR2 YYNGEE. CDR3 residues: CASSASGQGAYNEQFF. CDR3 coding DNA: TGTGCCAGCAGCGCCTCGGGACAGGGGGCCTACAATGAGCAGTTCTTC.

The chain joins TRBV6-1 to TRBJ2-7, with TRBD1 matching 7 bases. CDR3 size: 15 residues. Germline V gives CDR1 MNHNS, CDR2 SASEGT. V gave up 1 base and J gave up 5 bases; unmatched junction bases: 8. The CDR3 nucleotides read TGTGCCAGCAGTGAAGGAGGGGGCGCCGCGGACGAGCAGTACGTC. Amino acid sequence: CASSEGGGAADEQYV.

V and J are TRBV24-1 and TRBJ2-1; 7 nucleotides match TRBD2. Germline CDR1 reads KGHDR; CDR2 reads SFDVKD. This CDR3 contains 15 residues. V gave up 5 bases and J gave up 4 bases; unmatched junction bases: 7. The CDR3 loop is CATSVSSGLYNEQFF. The CDR3 DNA reads TGTGCCACCAGTGTTTCTAGCGGCCTATACAATGAGCAGTTCTTC.

This chain uses TRBV11-2 with TRBJ1-1, with 7 positions matching TRBD1. Germline trimming cut 7 bases from V and 11 bases from J; bases unmatched to any gene: 13. The CDR3 spans 13 residues. The germline V gene encodes CDR1 SGHAT and CDR2 FQNNGV. Written as DNA, the CDR3 is TGTGCCAGCACCCTCGACCGGGACAGTCGTGCTTTCTTT. Its translation: CASTLDRDSRAFF.

The genes are TRBV11-2 and TRBJ1-1; D is perhaps TRBD1 (6 bases). Germline V gene sequence: CDR1 SGHAT, CDR2 FQNNGV. V gave up 1 base and J gave up 4 bases, with 13 bases separating them. CDR3 size: 15 residues. Here the CDR3 reads CASSLAAGVATEAFF. The CDR3 nucleotides are TGTGCCAGCAGCTTAGCCGCAGGGGTGGCCACTGAAGCTTTCTTT. Together with reference TRBV11-2 and TRBJ1-1, the CDR3 gives the full variable domain: EAGVAQSPRYKIIEKRQSVAFWCNPISGHATLYWYQQILGQGPKLLIQFQNNGVVDDSQLPKDRFSAERLKGVDSTLKIQPAKLEDSAVYLCASSLAAGVATEAFFGQGTRLTVV.

The chain has TRBV6-1 and TRBJ2-3; TRBD2 matches at 13 bases. Germline CDR1 is MNHNS and CDR2 is SASEGT. The CDR3 consists of 19 residues. After removal of 2 bases from V and 4 bases from J, the junction contained 12 bases not matched to a gene. CDR3 bases: TGTGCCAGCAGTGAACGACTAGCGGGGGGTCGGTTGGGCTCAGATACGCAGTATTTT. It yields the protein CASSERLAGGRLGSDTQYF.

The genes are TRBV7-2 and TRBJ2-1; TRBD2 matches at 14 bases. Trimming cost V 2 bases and J 7 bases; bases outside gene matches: 10. CDR3 length: 18 amino acids. The germline CDR1 and CDR2 sequences are SGHTA and FQGNSA. The DNA of the CDR3 is TGTGCCAGCAGCTTACTACCCGGGACTAGCGGGAGAGGGAATGAGCAGTTCTTC. Encoded protein: CASSLLPGTSGRGNEQFF.

This clone was observed a handful of times. V and J are TRBV19 and TRBJ1-2; 9 positions match TRBD1. Trimming took 1 base from V and 3 from J; bases not matched to a gene: 6. Germline V gives CDR1 LNHDA, CDR2 SQIVND (reference sequence). The CDR3 sequence is 16 residues long. The CDR3 nucleotides are TGTGCCAGTAGTATAGGACAGGGGGAACAAGACTATGGCTACACCTTC. This translates into CASSIGQGEQDYGYTF.